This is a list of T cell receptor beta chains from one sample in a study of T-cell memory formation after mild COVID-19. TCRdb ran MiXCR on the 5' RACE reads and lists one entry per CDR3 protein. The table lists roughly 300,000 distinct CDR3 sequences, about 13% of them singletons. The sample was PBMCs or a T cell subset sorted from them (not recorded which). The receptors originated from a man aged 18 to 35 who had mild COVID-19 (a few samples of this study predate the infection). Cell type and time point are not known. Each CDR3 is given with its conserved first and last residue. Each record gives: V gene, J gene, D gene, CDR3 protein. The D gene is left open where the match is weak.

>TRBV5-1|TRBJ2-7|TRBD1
CASSLGRGRREQYF
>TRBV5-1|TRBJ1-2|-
CASSLAPQGNYGYTF
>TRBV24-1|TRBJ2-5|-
CATSATYQETQYF
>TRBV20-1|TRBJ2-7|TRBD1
CSGIRQGVYEQYF
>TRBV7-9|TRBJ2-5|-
CASSLVRLAEETQYF
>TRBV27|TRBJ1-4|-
CASRKRGNEKLFF
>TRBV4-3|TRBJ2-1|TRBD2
CASSQDLWGGFIEQFF
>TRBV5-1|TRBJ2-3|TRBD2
CASKGLAGGPGGTDTQYF
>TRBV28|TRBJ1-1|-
CASSHPGGRDMNTEAFF
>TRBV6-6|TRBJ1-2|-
CASTSRDTYGYTF
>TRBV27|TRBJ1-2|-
CASSPLIANYGYTF
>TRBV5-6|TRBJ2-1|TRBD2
CASSPGRISSYNEQFF
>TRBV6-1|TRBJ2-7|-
CASSGDTYEQYF
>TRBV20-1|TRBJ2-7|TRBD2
CSAREGTSGPYEQYF
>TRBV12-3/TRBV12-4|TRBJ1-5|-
CASSLALGGNQPQHF
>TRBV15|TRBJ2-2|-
CATTLTVNTGELFF
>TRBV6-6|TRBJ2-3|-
CASSYPPRSQYF
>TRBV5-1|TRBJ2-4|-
CASSLDPRENIQYF
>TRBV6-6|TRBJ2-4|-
CASSYSGPFNF
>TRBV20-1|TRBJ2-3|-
CSASGGLITDTQYF
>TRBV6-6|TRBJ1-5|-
CASSDRVAGSGVQPQHF
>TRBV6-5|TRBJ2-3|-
CASSTDSKDTQYF
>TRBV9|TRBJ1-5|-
CASSVAPGPNQPQHF
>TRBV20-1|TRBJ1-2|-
CSAPRGRSGYTF
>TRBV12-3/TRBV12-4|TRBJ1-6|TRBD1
CASSFGDRGRNSPLHF
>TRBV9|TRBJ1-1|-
CASTPGDTGPEAFF
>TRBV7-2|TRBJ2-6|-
CASTNGAGANVLTF
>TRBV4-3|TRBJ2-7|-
CASSQDRRDPYEQYF
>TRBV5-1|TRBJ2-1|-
CASSSDSSYNEQFF
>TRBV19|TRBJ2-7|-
CASSIAGLLDEQYF
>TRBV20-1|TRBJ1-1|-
CSACRDMNTEAFF
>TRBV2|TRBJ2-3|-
CASSAQRTDTQYF
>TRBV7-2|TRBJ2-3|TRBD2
CASIRTSSTDTQYF
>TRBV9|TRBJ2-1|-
CASSVSRVSSYNEQFF
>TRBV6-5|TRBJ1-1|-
CASSYSWGGGTEAFF
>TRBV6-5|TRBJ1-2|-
CASRWSLNYGYTF
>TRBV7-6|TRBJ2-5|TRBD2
CASSPSSGVTETQYF
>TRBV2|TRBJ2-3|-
CARPGQVTDTQYF
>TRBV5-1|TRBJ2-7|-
CASSPAVLSENEQYF
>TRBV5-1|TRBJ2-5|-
CASSLYGGQETQYF
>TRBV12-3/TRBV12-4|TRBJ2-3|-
CASSPMGGTDTQYF
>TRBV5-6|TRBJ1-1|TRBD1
CASSFGSGGGSEAFF
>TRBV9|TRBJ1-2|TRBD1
CASSTGVSGGYTF
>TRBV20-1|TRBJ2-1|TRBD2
CSAALGTSGEQFF
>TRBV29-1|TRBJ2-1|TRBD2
CSGISSGGYNEQFF
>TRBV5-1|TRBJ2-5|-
CASSLAPGGGETQYF
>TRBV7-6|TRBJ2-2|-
CASSPLGGSTGELFF
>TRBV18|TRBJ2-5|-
CASSRFAQGRGQETQYF
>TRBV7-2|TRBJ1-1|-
CASSLGPWAEAFF
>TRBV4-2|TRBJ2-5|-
CASSQGEDRETQYF
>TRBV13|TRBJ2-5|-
CASSRGSQETQYF
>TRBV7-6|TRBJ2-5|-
CASSLTYQETQYF
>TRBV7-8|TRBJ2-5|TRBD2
CASSLEGLAGGTTQYF
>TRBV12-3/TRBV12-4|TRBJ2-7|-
CASRSGLQQYF